This T cell receptor (beta chain) was recovered during a study of OX40 agonist ivuxolimab in advanced cancers. Regarding the study in general: Ivuxolimab was a fully human IgG2 agonistic monoclonal antibody targeting the costimulatory receptor OX40 (CD134). Intravenous ivuxolimab was administered to patients every 2 weeks at six dose levels: 0.01, 0.1, 0.3, 1.5, 3 and 10 mg/kg. Of the approximately 50 dose-escalation patients, hepatocellular carcinoma was present in about 20, melanoma in some 15, renal cell carcinoma in 9 and head and neck cancer in 9. In the dose-escalation cohort, roughly 82% of patients were male, and the mean age was 60 years with a range of about 20 to 90. Patients were allowed to have had prior anti-PD-1, anti-PD-L1 or anti-CTLA-4 therapy, and 40% of the dose-escalation patients had previously received checkpoint inhibitors. Partial responses occurred in three dose-escalation patients, of whom one had hepatocellular carcinoma and two had cutaneous melanoma. Peripheral TCRbeta sequencing was intended to test whether TCR sequence diversity was altered and clonal T-cell expansion was caused by ivuxolimab. The paper describes the monotherapy dose-escalation part (N = 52 patients) of the phase I trial of ivuxolimab. Results and caveats for the whole study, not just this receptor: Low levels of normalized T-cell clonal expansion were also seen in some nonresponding patients. On average, CD8+ T cells showed more expanded clones than CD4+ T cells after ivuxolimab. In the 0.1-3.0 mg/kg groups, partial responders were among the patients with the lowest normalized peripheral clonal expansion, particularly in CD8+ T cells. At doses of 0.1 to 3.0 mg/kg, clonal expansion of both CD4+ and CD8+ T cells in blood was seen between baseline and week 6. Which antigens the clonally expanded peripheral T cells were specific for was not determined.

To sequence the TCRbeta CDR3 region, genomic DNA was isolated from the sorted cells. The immunoSEQ Assay was used to sequence the TCRbeta CDR3 regions. The table comes from immuneACCESS by way of TCRdb, which keeps in-frame sequences with V and J called. Part of the clones is missing from these tables; in studies checked, under half for an unresolved V gene and the rest for unknown reasons. Recorded for this sample are approximately 91,000 clones; more than 70% of them occurred a single time. The ten largest make up about 4.6% of the sample. The trial excluded patients who had a history of autoimmune disease or who were on systemic immunosuppression. Peripheral blood for TCR sequencing was drawn from every dose cohort at baseline, at cycle 4 day 1 and at cycle 7 day 1. The samples were taken from a phase I, first-in-human, multicenter, open-label dose-escalation trial of ivuxolimab. Adults with locally advanced or metastatic head and neck squamous cell, hepatocellular, melanoma or renal cell carcinoma were enrolled in the trial. CD4+ and CD8+ T cells were sorted separately from peripheral blood before TCR sequencing.

The germline V gene (reference sequence) sets CDR1 to LNHDA and CDR2 to SQIVND. The CDR3 spans 16 residues, from the cysteine through the phenylalanine. This entry keeps only the CDR3 DNA: 48 bases, framed from base 1. Trimming leaves V shorter by 5 bases and J shorter by 2 bases, with the junction holding 8 bases beyond the gene matches. A remark on this clone: Its specific antigen is unknown. No quality values exist for individual bases; no much larger clone is one base distant.

Sequenced here: CD4+ or CD8+ T cells sorted from blood, sampled in a trial of the OX40 agonist ivuxolimab. The V and J genes are TRBV19 and TRBJ2-2, with 7 bases aligning to TRBD1. This clonotype originated in an adult with an advanced solid tumor such as melanoma, head and neck, liver or kidney cancer. Here the CDR3 is given as CASSPQGTANTGELFF. The DNA sequence reads TGTGCCAGTAGTCCCCAGGGGACAGCTAACACCGGGGAGCTGTTTTTT.